A single sample gave rise to the 31 T cell receptor beta chains below, sequenced in a study of shared clonotypes between healthy human individuals. TCRdb keeps only in-frame clones here, not all; method: immunoSEQ multiplex PCR. The sample includes millions of clones, approximately 93% seen only once; the top ten take about 0.39%. Source material: naive CD4+ T cells from PBMCs. Subset noted: CD45RA+ positively selected. These TCRs come from a man aged 18-30 years in good health. Some clones in this sample may be carry-over from other donors' samples.

The chain is built from TRBV6-5 and TRBJ1-5; tentative D call: TRBD1 (6 bases). There are 14 residues in the CDR3. V lost 3 bases, J lost 6 bases, and 12 bases lay in between. Per germline, CDR1 MNHEY and CDR2 SVGAGI. The CDR3 nucleotides read TGTGCCAGCAGTTATGGGGGGGCTGGTCAGCCCCAGCATTTT. Protein product: CASSYGGAGQPQHF.

This clone was counted a single time. The chain has TRBV6-5 and TRBJ2-7; D is uncertain. Germline CDR1 and CDR2: MNHEY and SVGAGI. V was shortened by 5 bases and J by 6 bases, with 8 bases between the two germline ends. CDR3 length equals 11 residues. The CDR3 sequence is CASSTGREQYF. The DNA of the CDR3 is TGTGCCAGCAGTACGGGCCGCGAGCAGTACTTC.

This sequence joins TRBV4-3 and TRBJ2-2; 7 bases fit TRBD2. The germline CDR1 and CDR2 sequences are LGHNA and YSLEER. This CDR3 region has 18 residues. Germline trimming cut 2 bases from V and 1 base from J; bases unmatched to any gene: 10. The CDR3 sequence: CASSQTPLAGVNTGELFF. DNA for the CDR3: TGCGCCAGCAGCCAAACCCCCCTCGCGGGAGTGAACACCGGGGAGCTGTTTTTT.

This rearrangement joins TRBV6-5 to TRBJ2-7; D may match TRBD1 or TRBD2 (5 bases each). The CDR3 consists of 13 residues. The germline V gene has CDR1 MNHEY and CDR2 SVGAGI. V shed 6 bases and J shed 2 bases, with 11 bases lying between them. The CDR3 DNA sequence: TGTGCCAGCAGGGGGACGTTAACCTACGAGCAGTACTTC. It specifies CASRGTLTYEQYF.

J is TRBJ2-7 and V is TRBV28, with D possibly being TRBD1 (6 bases). CDR1 is MDHEN, CDR2 SYDVKM, per germline. The ends were cut back, 3 bases at V and 0 bases at J, with 18 bases in the middle. The CDR3 is 17 amino acids. The CDR3 sequence is CASSFGQLADPSYEQYF. The CDR3 bases are TGTGCCAGCAGTTTTGGACAGCTGGCGGATCCCTCCTACGAGCAGTACTTC.

This chain links TRBV7-2 with TRBJ2-3; D may match TRBD1 or TRBD2 (5 bases each). The length of the CDR3 is 15 residues. V lost 4 bases and J lost 3, with 14 bases in between. Germline V gene data show CDR1 as SGHTA and CDR2 as FQGNSA. The CDR3 DNA reads as TGTGCCAGCAGCTCCCCGGGACCCAGGACAGATACGCAGTATTTT. It codes for CASSSPGPRTDTQYF.

This chain links TRBV28 with TRBJ1-1, with D perhaps matching TRBD1 (5 bases). This CDR3 comprises 16 residues. Germline CDR1 is MDHEN and CDR2 is SYDVKM. Trimming pared 4 bases from V and 7 bases from J, leaving 22 bases between. Here the CDR3 reads CASSSGSGDSRGEAFF. The CDR3, as DNA: TGTGCCAGCAGTTCCGGATCGGGGGATTCCCGGGGTGAAGCTTTCTTT.

This clone has a single count. The V and J genes are TRBV5-1 and TRBJ2-5; D gene uncertain. CDR3 length: 15 residues. Germline V lookup: CDR1 SGHRS, CDR2 YFSETQ. The ends were cut back, 0 bases at V and 5 bases at J, with 14 bases in the middle. CDR3: CASSLERTRTETQYF. The CDR3 DNA is TGCGCCAGCAGCTTGGAAAGGACCCGAACGGAGACCCAGTACTTC. Combining the CDR3 with reference TRBV5-1 and TRBJ2-5 gives the whole variable domain KAGVTQTPRYLIKTRGQQVTLSCSPISGHRSVSWYQQTPGQGLQFLFEYFSETQRNKGNFPGRFSGRQFSNSRSEMNVSTLELGDSALYLCASSLERTRTETQYFGPGTRLLVL.

The chain joins TRBV11-2 to TRBJ1-2, with D maybe TRBD1 (6 bases). Germline loops: CDR1 SGHAT, CDR2 FQNNGV. This CDR3 contains 14 residues. The V gene lost 5 bases and the J gene lost 8 bases, with 18 bases spanning the gap. CDR3 region: CASSTGTQSTGYTF. The CDR3 DNA sequence: TGTGCCAGCAGCACCGGGACACAATCGACCGGCTACACCTTC.

This chain joins TRBV11-2 and TRBJ1-1, with 10 bases lining up with TRBD1. The CDR3 is 14 amino acids. Unmatched junction bases numbered 3, after V lost 5 bases and J lost 3 bases. Looked up from germline, CDR1 is SGHAT and CDR2 is FQNNGV. CDR3 sequence reads: CASSVDRGDTEAFF. CDR3 DNA sequence: TGTGCCAGCAGCGTGGACAGGGGGGACACTGAAGCTTTCTTT.

The chain links TRBV4-1 to TRBJ2-7, with a weak D call TRBD1 (6 bases). With 4 bases removed from V and 0 bases from J, the gap between germline ends came to 16 bases. The CDR3 spans 16 residues. Germline values: CDR1 MGHRA, CDR2 YSYEKL. The DNA for the CDR3 is TGCGCCAGCAGCCTCGCAGGGGCCCTAATCTCCTACGAGCAGTACTTC. It yields the protein CASSLAGALISYEQYF.

V and J are TRBV15 and TRBJ2-7; 8 bases agree with TRBD1. Germline V CDR1 and CDR2: LNHNV, YYDKDF (reference sequence). V was clipped by 0 bases and J by 4 bases; unmatched bases: 5. This CDR3 comprises 15 residues. The CDR3 sequence: CATSREATGVYEQYF. CDR3 DNA: TGTGCCACCAGCAGAGAGGCGACAGGGGTTTACGAGCAGTACTTC.

The table lists this clone with a count of one. J is TRBJ1-2 and V is TRBV27; the D is unclear. CDR1 is MNHEY and CDR2 is SMNVEV in the germline V gene (reference sequence). CDR3 length: 14 residues. V lost 5 bases, J lost 2 bases, and 12 bases lay in between. In nucleotides, the CDR3 is TGTGCCAGCAGTAAAAAGATACCGAACTATGGCTACACCTTC. It encodes CASSKKIPNYGYTF.

The J gene is TRBJ1-1, the V gene TRBV29-1, with D possibly matching TRBD1 (5 bases). V shed 4 bases and J shed 4 bases, with 16 bases lying between them. This CDR3 is built from 14 residues. CDR1 and CDR2 (germline): SQVTM, ANQGSEA. In nucleotides, the CDR3 is TGCAGCGTTGGGTCCCCACAGGCTGCCACTGAAGCTTTCTTT. It translates to CSVGSPQAATEAFF.

The V gene is TRBV30, the J gene TRBJ1-2; 7 bases are shared with TRBD1. CDR3 length: 13 residues. Germline CDR1 is GTSNPN and CDR2 is SVGIG (reference sequence). After removal of 4 bases from V and 8 bases from J, the junction contained 10 bases not matched to a gene. CDR3 nucleotide sequence: TGTGCCTGGATGGGACGGGACAGCCAGGGCTACACCTTC. It codes for CAWMGRDSQGYTF.

V usage is TRBV9 and J usage is TRBJ2-3; D assignment may be TRBD1 or TRBD2 (5 bases each). The CDR3 consists of 15 residues. Trimming shortened V by 3 bases and J by 2 bases, and 13 bases separated the two germline ends. CDR1 is SGDLS and CDR2 is YYNGEE in the germline V gene. The DNA of the CDR3 is TGTGCCAGCAGCGGCCAACTGGGGGTCACAGATACGCAGTATTTT. This codes for CASSGQLGVTDTQYF.

This chain joins TRBV5-5 and TRBJ1-5; D call uncertain. The germline V gene has CDR1 SGHKS and CDR2 YYEKEE (reference sequence). The V and J ends lost 2 bases and 6 bases respectively, with 9 bases between them. The CDR3 length is 13 residues. The CDR3 sequence: CASSLDWSQPQHF. CDR3 nucleotide sequence: TGTGCCAGCAGCTTAGATTGGAGTCAGCCCCAGCATTTT.

This chain joins TRBV7-3 and TRBJ2-5; D gene ambiguous. V was cut by 1 base and J by 3 bases, with 12 bases left in between. Germline V gives CDR1 SGHTA, CDR2 FQGTGA. CDR3 size: 15 residues. The CDR3 loop is CASSLNPGREETQYF. As DNA, the CDR3 is TGTGCCAGCAGCTTAAACCCAGGAAGGGAAGAGACCCAGTACTTC.

The CDR3 coding sequence is TGTGCCAGCAGTCGAGGACTAGCGGGAGTCACGAACACCGGGGAGCTGTTTTTT. Translated, it gives CASSRGLAGVTNTGELFF. The rearrangement uses TRBV5-4 and TRBJ2-2; 13 nucleotides agree with TRBD2. Germline V gene data show CDR1 as SGHNT and CDR2 as YYREEE (reference sequence). V was clipped by 5 bases and J by 0 bases; unmatched bases: 7. The CDR3 runs 18 residues.

Regarding this clone: Distinct nucleotide sequences in the sample also encode this CDR3. This chain links TRBV29-1 with TRBJ2-7; 8 nucleotides line up with TRBD1. CDR3 length equals 12 residues. The germline V gene encodes CDR1 SQVTM and CDR2 ANQGSEA. V was clipped by 3 bases and J by 3 bases; unmatched bases: 1. The CDR3 DNA reads TGCAGCGTTGAGGGGACAGGCTACGAGCAGTACTTC. As protein: CSVEGTGYEQYF.

The V and J genes are TRBV4-1 and TRBJ2-5; 9 nucleotides line up with TRBD1. This CDR3 is 17 amino acids long. Germline V gives CDR1 MGHRA, CDR2 YSYEKL. Losses at the gene ends were 2 bases for V and 5 bases for J; bases not matched to a gene: 12. The CDR3 coding sequence is TGCGCCAGCAGCCAACAGCTATTAGGGACAGGGATTGAGACCCAGTACTTC. This translates into CASSQQLLGTGIETQYF.

This chain's CDR3 is CASTPGPKQYTEAFF. DNA for the CDR3: TGTGCCAGCACTCCGGGGCCTAAACAGTACACTGAAGCTTTCTTT. The chain has TRBV7-3 and TRBJ1-1; D possibly corresponds to TRBD1 (5 bases). This CDR3 has 15 residues. CDR1 and CDR2 from the germline V gene are SGHTA and FQGTGA. V was pared by 7 bases and J by 3 bases, with 18 bases between.

V is TRBV28 and J is TRBJ1-5, with 9 bases aligning to TRBD1. The V gene end was trimmed by 7 bases and the J gene end by 2 bases; junction bases not matched to a gene: 6. This CDR3 has 15 amino acids. CDR1 and CDR2 (germline): MDHEN, SYDVKM. DNA of the CDR3: TGTGCCAGCACCACGGACAGGGGAGGCAATCAGCCCCAGCATTTT. Translation gives CASTTDRGGNQPQHF.

This sequence joins TRBV5-8 and TRBJ1-3, with a weak D call TRBD1 (6 bases). Germline V gene lookup returns CDR1 SGHTS and CDR2 YDEGEE. The CDR3 has 15 amino acids. V lost 1 base, J lost 1 base, and 9 bases lay in between. The CDR3 DNA sequence: TGTGCCAGCAGCTTGACGGGGGCGTCTGGAAACACCATATATTTT. Encoded protein: CASSLTGASGNTIYF.

This rearrangement joins TRBV5-1 to TRBJ2-7, with 7 bases matching TRBD1. CDR3 length equals 14 residues. In germline, CDR1 is SGHRS, CDR2 YFSETQ. The J segment lost 2 bases and the V segment lost 4 bases, leaving 6 bases of the junction unmatched. CDR3 region: CASSTDRFTYEQYF. The CDR3 nucleotides read TGCGCCAGCAGCACGGACAGGTTCACCTACGAGCAGTACTTC.

This rearrangement joins TRBV9 to TRBJ2-7; D might be TRBD1 (6 bases). The V gene lost 0 bases and the J gene lost 1 base, with 11 bases spanning the gap. This CDR3 is 15 amino acids long. Germline V gene lookup returns CDR1 SGDLS and CDR2 YYNGEE. The CDR3 DNA is TGTGCCAGCAGCGTAGGGACAGCAAAATCCTACGAGCAGTACTTC. As protein: CASSVGTAKSYEQYF.

This chain uses TRBV6-5 with TRBJ1-2, with no clear D. Germline V CDR1 and CDR2: MNHEY, SVGAGI. The CDR3 length is 13 residues. The V and J ends lost 8 bases and 0 bases respectively, with 10 bases between them. The CDR3 DNA sequence: TGTGCCAGCGGACCGATAGCTAACTATGGCTACACCTTC. It translates to CASGPIANYGYTF.

The rearrangement joins TRBV2 to TRBJ2-2; 9 nucleotides line up with TRBD2. J gave up 7 bases and V 5 bases, and 11 bases lay outside the gene matches. From germline, CDR1 is SNHLY and CDR2 FYNNEI. The CDR3 has 16 residues. As DNA, the CDR3 is TGTGCCAGCAGTCAGACTAGCGGACCGCGGGGCGGGGAGCTGTTTTTT. Translating gives CASSQTSGPRGGELFF.

V usage is TRBV28 and J usage is TRBJ1-5; 8 bases map to TRBD1. The V and J ends lost 8 bases and 2 bases, in that order; junction bases with no gene match: 2. The CDR3 runs to 13 residues. Germline values: CDR1 MDHEN, CDR2 SYDVKM. The CDR3 region is CASQDRGNQPQHF. For the CDR3, the DNA is TGTGCCAGCCAGGACAGGGGCAATCAGCCCCAGCATTTT.

On this clone itself: Other DNA variants within this sample encode the same CDR3. V is TRBV6-1 and J is TRBJ2-3, with D perhaps TRBD1 or TRBD2 (6 bases each). CDR3 size: 15 residues. The germline V gene encodes CDR1 MNHNS and CDR2 SASEGT. Trimming removed 1 base from V and 1 base from J, with 9 bases in between. CDR3 bases: TGTGCCAGCAGTGAAGGGGGGGCGGGCACAGATACGCAGTATTTT. Amino acids: CASSEGGAGTDTQYF.

The chain carries TRBV2 and TRBJ2-3; D call uncertain. Germline CDR1 SNHLY, CDR2 FYNNEI. V dropped 3 bases and J dropped 4 bases, with 17 bases sitting between them. CDR3 length: 16 residues. In DNA, the CDR3 is TGTGCCAGCAGTGACCTTTCAGATAAGCAGGCAGATACGCAGTATTTT. The encoded protein is CASSDLSDKQADTQYF.